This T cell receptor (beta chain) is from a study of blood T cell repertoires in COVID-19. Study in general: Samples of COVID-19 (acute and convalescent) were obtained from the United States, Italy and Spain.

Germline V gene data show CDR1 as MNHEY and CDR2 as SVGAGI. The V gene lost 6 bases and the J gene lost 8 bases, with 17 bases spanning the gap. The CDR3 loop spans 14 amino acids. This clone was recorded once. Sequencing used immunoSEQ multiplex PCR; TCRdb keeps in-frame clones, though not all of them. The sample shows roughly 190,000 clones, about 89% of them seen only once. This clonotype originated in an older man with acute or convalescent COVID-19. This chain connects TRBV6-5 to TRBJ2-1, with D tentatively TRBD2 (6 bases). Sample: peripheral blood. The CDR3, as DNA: TGTGCCAGCAGCAGCACGGGGGTAGATGATGAGCAGTTCTTC. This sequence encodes CASSSTGVDDEQFF.